This TCR beta chain emerged from a study of T-cell reconstitution after alpha-beta-depleted transplantation in children. J gave up 7 bases and V 5 bases, and 6 bases lay outside the gene matches. The length of the CDR3 is 15 residues. This clonotype has only a few counts. A library of TCRbeta sequences, prepared with unique molecular identifiers, was generated. One entry per CDR3 protein results from TCRdb running MiXCR on the PCR reads. Among about 340,000 distinct CDR3 sequences listed, roughly 15% were seen once. The sequence derives from a human donor who donated a stem cell graft to a child with Fanconi anemia. The sample in question was PBMCs, obtained from the stem cell graft. V usage is TRBV12-3 or TRBV12-4 and J usage is TRBJ2-2; 11 bases fit TRBD2. CDR3 nucleotides: TGTGCCAGCAGTCGTAGCGGGGGGGCCGTCGGGGAGCTGTTTTTT. It codes for CASSRSGGAVGELFF.